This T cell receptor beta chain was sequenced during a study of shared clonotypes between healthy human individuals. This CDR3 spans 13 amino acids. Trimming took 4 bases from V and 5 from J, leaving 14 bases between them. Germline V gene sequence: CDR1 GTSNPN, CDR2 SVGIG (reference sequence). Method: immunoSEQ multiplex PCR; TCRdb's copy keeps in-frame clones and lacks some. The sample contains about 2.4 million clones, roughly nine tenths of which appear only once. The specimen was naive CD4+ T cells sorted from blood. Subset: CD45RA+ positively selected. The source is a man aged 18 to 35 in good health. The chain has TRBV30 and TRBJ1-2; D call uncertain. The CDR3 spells CAWKRTAIYGYTF. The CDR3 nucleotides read TGTGCCTGGAAACGGACGGCTATTTATGGCTACACCTTC. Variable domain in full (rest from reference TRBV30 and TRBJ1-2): SQTIHQWPATLVQPVGSPLSLECTVEGTSNPNLYWYRQAAGRGLQLLFYSVGIGQISSEVPQNLSASRPQDRQFILSSKKLLLSDSGFYLCAWKRTAIYGYTFGSGTRLTVV.